Below, 30 T cell receptor beta chains from the same sample are listed, as sequenced in a study of cytomegalovirus exposure and HLA in healthy donors. PCR amplification relied on 60 Vbeta primers (plus 13 Jbeta primers). Clones were read by immunoSEQ multiplex PCR, and TCRdb kept only the in-frame ones, dropping some. Of some 150,000 clones listed, about 82% are singletons. Sequences were obtained from PBMCs. The origin of the receptors is a male donor in good health and CMV-seronegative.

The chain carries TRBV7-2 and TRBJ2-7; the match to TRBD2 covers 7 bases. The CDR3 runs 13 residues. Trimming at V came to 2 bases and at J to 7 bases, leaving 5 bases not matched to a gene. CDR1 is SGHTA, CDR2 FQGNSA, per germline. The CDR3 DNA follows: TGTGCCAGCAGCTTAATACTAGCGCAAGAGCAGTACTTC. This encodes CASSLILAQEQYF.

This clone was seen just once. This chain links TRBV19 with TRBJ1-2; D is unclear. V lost 5 bases to trimming and J lost 1 base, with 14 bases between them. Germline V CDR1 and CDR2: LNHDA, SQIVND (reference sequence). The CDR3 totals 15 residues. This CDR3 reads CASSPQAGSNYGYTF. Written as DNA, the CDR3 is TGTGCCAGTAGTCCTCAGGCGGGGAGTAACTATGGCTACACCTTC.

This chain joins TRBV6-5 and TRBJ1-2, with D possibly TRBD1 on 5 matching bases. The CDR3 is made up of 13 amino acids. The germline CDR1 and CDR2 sequences are MNHEY and SVGAGI. Trimming cost V 4 bases and J 6 bases, with 12 bases left between them. The CDR3, as DNA: TGTGCCAGCAGTTTGGGACTCTTTGATGGCTACACCTTC. Its protein is CASSLGLFDGYTF.

The genes are TRBV28 and TRBJ1-5, with unresolved D. The CDR3 is made up of 14 amino acids. The germline CDR1 and CDR2 sequences are MDHEN and SYDVKM. Trimming left V 2 bases short and J 9 bases short, with 14 bases between. Here the CDR3 reads CASSLNSVGRPQHF. In nucleotides, the CDR3 is TGTGCCAGCAGTTTAAATTCGGTGGGGAGGCCCCAGCATTTT.

The chain has TRBV19 and TRBJ2-5, with TRBD1 as a possible D gene (6 bases). The assigned J gene may be wrong: the sequence end matches TRBJ2-7 better. The CDR3 is made up of 14 amino acids. In germline, CDR1 is LNHDA, CDR2 SQIVND (reference sequence). The CDR3 DNA reads TGTGCCAGTAAACAGGGAGAGGAGAGTTCCGAGCAGTACTTC. It specifies CASKQGEESSEQYF.

The chain uses TRBV28 and TRBJ1-5, with 7 bases fitting TRBD1. V lost 3 bases, J lost 3 bases, and 14 bases stayed unmatched. The CDR3 consists of 18 residues. The germline V gene has CDR1 MDHEN and CDR2 SYDVKM. CDR3 loop: CASSFTLGQAGSNQPQHF. CDR3 nucleotide sequence: TGTGCCAGCAGTTTCACACTAGGACAGGCGGGTTCCAATCAGCCCCAGCATTTT.

The chain has TRBV5-4 and TRBJ2-1, with 9 bases aligning to TRBD2. CDR3 size: 16 residues. The V gene end was trimmed by 4 bases and the J gene end by 0 bases; junction bases not matched to a gene: 5. From germline, CDR1 is SGHNT and CDR2 YYREEE (reference sequence). CDR3 sequence: CASSASGVSSYNEQFF. CDR3 sequence (DNA): TGTGCCAGCAGCGCTAGCGGGGTGAGCTCCTACAATGAGCAGTTCTTC.

This clone was seen only a few times. The chain carries TRBV7-2 and TRBJ2-3; D is uncertain. This CDR3 comprises 11 residues. Germline CDR1 SGHTA, CDR2 FQGNSA. The V and J ends lost 7 bases and 5 bases respectively, with 7 bases between them. In DNA, the CDR3 is TGTGCCAGCACCGCAGGAGATACGCAGTATTTT. Its translation is CASTAGDTQYF.

The table lists this clone with a count of one. The chain has TRBV7-9 and TRBJ2-5, with unresolved D. V was pared by 6 bases and J by 5 bases, with 10 bases between. The CDR3 spans 12 residues. Germline loops: CDR1 SEHNR, CDR2 FQNEAQ (reference sequence). The CDR3 is CASRANRETQYF. CDR3 sequence (DNA): TGTGCCAGCAGAGCTAATCGGGAGACCCAGTACTTC.

CDR3 protein: CASSPTGGVRSYNEQFF. CDR3 in DNA: TGTGCCAGCAGCCCCACAGGGGGCGTTAGGTCCTACAATGAGCAGTTCTTC. V and J are TRBV7-9 and TRBJ2-1, with 9 nucleotides matching TRBD1. This CDR3 comprises 17 residues. Per the germline V gene, CDR1 is SEHNR and CDR2 is FQNEAQ (reference sequence). The V gene end was trimmed by 5 bases and the J gene end by 1 base; junction bases not matched to a gene: 9.

V and J are TRBV19 and TRBJ1-2, with 7 bases lining up with TRBD1. This CDR3 is built from 14 residues. Germline CDR1 reads LNHDA; CDR2 reads SQIVND (reference sequence). J gave up 4 bases and V 9 bases, and 11 bases lay outside the gene matches. The CDR3 nucleotides are TGTGCCAGCCAAGACACAGGGGACCTCTATGGCTACACCTTC. Amino acids: CASQDTGDLYGYTF.

V gene TRBV7-8 combines with J gene TRBJ1-3; unclear D gene. The length of the CDR3 is 14 residues. CDR1 is SGHVS and CDR2 is FQNEAQ in the germline V gene. V was cut by 5 bases and J by 0 bases, with 8 bases left in between. The CDR3 is CASSMSLSGNTIYF. CDR3 bases: TGTGCCAGCAGCATGAGCCTCTCTGGAAACACCATATATTTT.

This clone appeared a few times. The chain couples TRBV14 to TRBJ1-1; weak D call: TRBD1 (6 bases). The CDR3 covers 15 residues. V lost 6 bases and J lost 2, with 16 bases in between. CDR1 and CDR2 from the germline V gene are SGHDN and FVKESK. The DNA for the CDR3 is TGTGCCAGCAGTCACCTCACAGGGAGAAACACTGAAGCTTTCTTT. It is translated as CASSHLTGRNTEAFF.

V usage is TRBV29-1 and J usage is TRBJ2-7; tentative D call: TRBD1 (7 bases). CDR1 is SQVTM and CDR2 is ANQGSEA in the germline V gene. The CDR3 loop spans 14 amino acids. Trimming pared 4 bases from V and 7 bases from J, leaving 20 bases between. In DNA, the CDR3 is TGCAGCGTTGGGATACAGGGGAGGCTGAGGGAGCAGTACTTC. Its translation is CSVGIQGRLREQYF.

The V call is TRBV30, the J call TRBJ2-5, with 12 nucleotides matching TRBD2. After removal of 6 bases from V and 5 bases from J, the junction contained 16 bases not matched to a gene. Germline lookup yields CDR1 GTSNPN and CDR2 SVGIG (reference sequence). The length of the CDR3 is 17 residues. The CDR3 sequence: CACTGASGRAFPETQYF. DNA of the CDR3: TGTGCCTGCACGGGTGCTAGCGGGAGGGCCTTCCCCGAGACCCAGTACTTC.

The rearrangement links TRBV4-1 to TRBJ1-2; 7 bases agree with TRBD1. CDR1 is MGHRA and CDR2 is YSYEKL in the germline V gene. The CDR3 is made up of 14 amino acids. J lost 3 bases, V lost 0 bases, and 1 base had no gene match. In DNA, the CDR3 is TGCGCCAGCAGCCAAGAGGGACAGTACTATGGCTACACCTTC. It translates to CASSQEGQYYGYTF.

V is TRBV27 and J is TRBJ2-1, with 8 bases aligning to TRBD1. CDR3 length: 12 amino acids. CDR1 and CDR2 from the germline V gene are MNHEY and SMNVEV (reference sequence). V shed 4 bases, J shed 8 bases, and the junction held 1 base outside the gene matches. In DNA form, the CDR3 reads TGTGCCAGCAGTTGGGACAGGCATGAGCAGTTCTTC. It yields the protein CASSWDRHEQFF.

This chain links TRBV6-4 with TRBJ1-1; D call uncertain. V lost 3 bases to trimming and J lost 0 bases, with 8 bases between them. The CDR3 has 14 residues. CDR1 is MRHNA, CDR2 SNTAGT, per germline. In DNA, the CDR3 is TGTGCCAGCAGTGAGGGAGACATGAACACTGAAGCTTTCTTT. As protein: CASSEGDMNTEAFF.

The V gene is TRBV7-2, the J gene TRBJ2-2; TRBD2 agrees at 7 bases. Germline assignment: CDR1 SGHTA and CDR2 FQGNSA. This CDR3 region has 15 residues. The junction had 6 bases not matched to a gene; V was cut back by 2 bases and J by 6 bases. The CDR3 spells CASSLQRGGAGELFF. CDR3 bases: TGTGCCAGCAGCTTACAGCGGGGCGGGGCCGGGGAGCTGTTTTTT. The full variable domain, in which reference TRBV7-2 and TRBJ2-2 provide the parts outside the CDR3, is GAGVSQSPSNKVTEKGKDVELRCDPISGHTALYWYRQSLGQGLEFLIYFQGNSAPDKSGLPSDRFSAERTGGSVSTLTIQRTQQEDSAVYLCASSLQRGGAGELFFGEGSRLTVL.

The chain links TRBV6-5 to TRBJ1-1; 8 bases agree with TRBD1. CDR1 MNHEY and CDR2 SVGAGI come from the germline V gene. The trim removed 0 bases at V and 5 bases at J, leaving 2 bases unmatched. CDR3 length: 14 residues. The CDR3 DNA sequence: TGTGCCAGCAGTTACTCGACAGGGGTTACTGAAGCTTTCTTT. It codes for CASSYSTGVTEAFF.

The CDR3 DNA is TGTGCCAGCACTCCTCTAGCGCACACCGGGGAGCTGTTTTTT. The encoded protein is CASTPLAHTGELFF. This rearrangement joins TRBV2 to TRBJ2-2; the D gene is possibly TRBD2 (6 bases). The germline CDR1 and CDR2 sequences are SNHLY and FYNNEI. The CDR3 is 14 residues long. Trimming cost V 7 bases and J 3 bases, with 12 bases left between them.

This clone showed up just a few times. CDR3 sequence (DNA): TGTGCCAGCAGCTTGGCCTTCTACGAGCAGTACTTC. Translation: CASSLAFYEQYF. This chain links TRBV5-6 with TRBJ2-7; D unresolved. Trimming pared 0 bases from V and 3 bases from J, leaving 4 bases between. The CDR3 sequence is 12 residues long. Germline V CDR1 and CDR2: SGHDT, YYEEEE.

This sequence joins TRBV19 and TRBJ2-5; 10 bases align to TRBD2. Germline V lookup: CDR1 LNHDA, CDR2 SQIVND (reference sequence). After removal of 11 bases from V and 6 bases from J, the junction contained 30 bases not matched to a gene. The CDR3 is 20 amino acids. The chain's CDR3 is CASQGAKTLAGSPRTQTQYF. CDR3 coding DNA: TGTGCCTCACAAGGCGCCAAGACACTAGCGGGGTCTCCCCGAACCCAGACCCAGTACTTC.

This sequence joins TRBV19 and TRBJ2-6, with D tentatively TRBD2 (6 bases). In germline, CDR1 is LNHDA, CDR2 SQIVND (reference sequence). CDR3 length: 19 amino acids. Trimming removed 3 bases at V and 2 bases at J, with 20 bases between. DNA of the CDR3: TGTGCCAGTAGTATCGGGGACTTCCAGGGAGTCGCTGGGGCCAACGTCCTGACTTTC. This encodes CASSIGDFQGVAGANVLTF.

This clone was seen a single time. The gene calls are TRBV6-1 and TRBJ1-4, with TRBD1 identical over 8 bases. V was pared by 2 bases and J by 13 bases, with 9 bases of the junction left unmatched. Germline V gene data show CDR1 as MNHNS and CDR2 as SASEGT. The CDR3 is made up of 14 amino acids. CDR3 sequence: CASSELGQGPRLFF. CDR3 bases: TGTGCCAGCAGTGAACTCGGACAGGGTCCTAGACTGTTTTTT.

This chain joins TRBV6-5 and TRBJ2-7; TRBD2 agrees at 8 bases. Germline V CDR1 and CDR2: MNHEY, SVGAGI. CDR3 length: 15 amino acids. The ends lost 2 bases at V and 0 bases at J; junction bases unmatched: 3. In DNA, the CDR3 is TGTGCCAGCAGTTACGCGAGCGGGAGCTCCTACGAGCAGTACTTC. It translates to CASSYASGSSYEQYF.

This rearrangement joins TRBV6-5 to TRBJ2-2; D may be TRBD1 (5 bases). The V end was cut by 6 bases, the J end by 1 base, with 9 bases between. The CDR3 runs to 14 residues. Germline CDR1 reads MNHEY; CDR2 reads SVGAGI. The CDR3 reads CASRMTENTGELFF. The DNA for the CDR3 is TGTGCCAGCAGGATGACAGAGAACACCGGGGAGCTGTTTTTT.

This clone was picked up one time. The genes are TRBV9 and TRBJ1-3; possible D gene TRBD1, 6 bases. CDR1 is SGDLS, CDR2 YYNGEE, per germline. Trimming removed 4 bases at V and 1 base at J, with 12 bases between. There are 15 residues in the CDR3. The CDR3 protein is CASSPQQGSGNTIYF. In DNA form, the CDR3 reads TGTGCCAGCAGCCCACAACAGGGATCTGGAAACACCATATATTTT.

The chain has TRBV28 and TRBJ2-7, with 9 bases matching TRBD1. Trimming cost V 4 bases and J 3 bases; bases outside gene matches: 13. The CDR3 covers 17 residues. CDR1 is MDHEN and CDR2 is SYDVKM in the germline V gene. The DNA for the CDR3 is TGTGCCAGCAGTTCTCCTACAGGAGGGACAGGGAACTACGAGCAGTACTTC. This translates into CASSSPTGGTGNYEQYF.

With respect to this clone: The junction departs from germline at one end; a sequencing error may be responsible. Distinct nucleotide sequences in the sample also encode this CDR3. The J gene is TRBJ2-7, the V gene TRBV14; D uncertain. Germline CDR1 reads SGHDN; CDR2 reads FVKESK. The CDR3 covers 14 residues. CDR3 DNA: TGCGCCAGCAGCCAAGATCTTCGCAGTTGGGAGCAGTACTTC. Translating gives CASSQDLRSWEQYF.